These T cell receptor beta chains were read from a single sample in a study of OX40 agonist ivuxolimab in advanced cancers. This table comes from immunoSEQ multiplex PCR, and its TCRdb copy is limited to in-frame clones, with some not included. This table holds tens of thousands of clones, about 89% found once. Here the sequenced sample was CD4+ or CD8+ T cells sorted from blood, taken in a trial of the OX40 agonist ivuxolimab. The receptor set was obtained from an adult with an advanced solid tumor such as melanoma, head and neck, liver or kidney cancer. CDR3s include the opening cysteine and the closing phenylalanine or tryptophan. A D gene is named only where the DNA matches it firmly. Size is stated for part of the rows, as once, few or many counts, or as a class when the clone is expanded.

V gene	D gene	clone size	J gene	CDR3 DNA	CDR3 protein
TRBV2	TRBD2	.	TRBJ2-3	TGTGCCAGCAGTTCGGGACTAGCGGGCACAGATACGCAGTATTTT	CASSSGLAGTDTQYF
TRBV11-2	TRBD1	.	TRBJ2-4	TGTGTCAGCAGCTTAGATGTGGGACAGGGCGTGGACATTCAGTACTTC	CVSSLDVGQGVDIQYF
TRBV7-6	.	once	TRBJ2-7	TGTGCCAGCAGCTTAGAGCCGAGGACAGCCTACGAGCAGTACTTC	CASSLEPRTAYEQYF
TRBV7-6	TRBD1	.	TRBJ1-3	TGTGCCAGCAGCTTAGGGACAGGGATTTCCTCCGGTGGAAACACCATATATTTT	CASSLGTGISSGGNTIYF
TRBV10-3	TRBD1	.	TRBJ2-7	TGTGCCATCAGTGAGTCTGACAGGGGGTCCTACGAGCAGTACTTC	CAISESDRGSYEQYF
TRBV4-3	TRBD1	.	TRBJ1-1	TGCGCCAGCAGCCAAGAAGTGGACAGGGGTCACAACACTGAAGCTTTCTTT	CASSQEVDRGHNTEAFF
TRBV9	TRBD2	.	TRBJ2-7	TGTGCCAGCAGCACCAGTAGCGGGTCTGGATACGAGCAGTACTTC	CASSTSSGSGYEQYF
TRBV6-6	.	.	TRBJ1-1	TGTGCCAGCAGTTACTCGAGCAGAGAGAACACTGAAGCTTTCTTT	CASSYSSRENTEAFF
TRBV9	TRBD2	.	TRBJ2-3	TGTGCCAGCAGCGTCCGGACTAGCGGGCCTCCGGAGAGTGATACGCAGTATTTT	CASSVRTSGPPESDTQYF
TRBV6-5	.	.	TRBJ2-1	TGTGCCAGCAGTTACGGGCTGAAACCCAATGAGCAGTTCTTC	CASSYGLKPNEQFF
TRBV5-1	.	.	TRBJ2-7	TGCGCCAGCAGCTTGGATGCTGGACTCTACGAGCAGTACTTC	CASSLDAGLYEQYF
TRBV5-6	.	.	TRBJ1-4	TGTGCCAGCTACCTAATGTCAATTTTT	CASYLMSIF
TRBV7-8	.	.	TRBJ2-1	TGTGCCAGCAGCTTAACAGGGCGGGATGTCTACAATGAGCAGTTCTTC	CASSLTGRDVYNEQFF
TRBV5-1	.	.	TRBJ1-5	TGCGCCAGCAGCTTGGCGGGGGGGGATTATCAGCCCCAGCATTTT	CASSLAGGDYQPQHF
TRBV10-3	TRBD2	.	TRBJ2-5	TGTGCCATCAGGGGACTAGCGGGAAGGGAAGAGACCCAGTACTTC	CAIRGLAGREETQYF
TRBV7-9	TRBD1	.	TRBJ2-5	TGTGCCAGCAGCTCGCGACAGGGGGCGTGGGAGGAGACCCAGTACTTC	CASSSRQGAWEETQYF
TRBV4-3	TRBD2	.	TRBJ2-2	TGCGCCAGCAGCCCCCCGGGAGGGGCCGGGGAGCTGTTTTTT	CASSPPGGAGELFF
TRBV9	.	.	TRBJ2-7	TGTGCCAGCAGCGTAGGGGCGGACTCCTACGAGCAGTACTTC	CASSVGADSYEQYF
TRBV19	.	once	TRBJ2-6	TGTGCCAGTACCCCCTACTCTGGGGCCAACGTCCTGACTTTC	CASTPYSGANVLTF
TRBV2	TRBD2	once	TRBJ2-2	TGTGCCAGCAGCGAAACTAGCGGGAGGGCCGGGGAGCTGTTTTTT	CASSETSGRAGELFF
TRBV18	.	.	TRBJ2-7	TGTGCCAGCTCACTACAGTCCGCCTATACCTACGAGCAGTACTTC	CASSLQSAYTYEQYF
TRBV5-6	TRBD1	.	TRBJ2-1	TGTGCCAGCAGTCGGACAGGCCGGTCCTACAATGAGCAGTTCTTC	CASSRTGRSYNEQFF
TRBV28	.	.	TRBJ2-3	TGTGCCAGCAGTTTATTGGGGGATACGCAGTATTTT	CASSLLGDTQYF
TRBV30	.	.	TRBJ1-3	TGTGCCTGGAGTGTGACCGGCGGAAACACCATATATTTT	CAWSVTGGNTIYF
TRBV6-1	.	.	TRBJ2-4	TGTGCCAGCAGTGAAGGTCTGGCGCTCAGAGCCAAAAACATTCAGTACTTC	CASSEGLALRAKNIQYF
TRBV30	.	.	TRBJ2-3	TGTGCCTGGAGTCGAGGGACAGATACGCAGTATTTT	CAWSRGTDTQYF
TRBV18	.	once	TRBJ1-1	TGTGCCAGCTCCCTGGGGGAAGGTGAAGCTTTCTTT	CASSLGEGEAFF
TRBV19	.	.	TRBJ2-6	TGTGCCAGTAGTGGGCAGCTTGGGGCCAACGTCCTGACTTTC	CASSGQLGANVLTF
TRBV9	TRBD2	.	TRBJ2-3	TGTGCCAGCAGCGTAGTCGGTAGCGGGAGCTCTAGCACAGATACGCAGTATTTT	CASSVVGSGSSSTDTQYF
TRBV19	.	.	TRBJ2-5	TGTGCCAGTAGTATGTACACAAACCAAGAGACCCAGTACTTC	CASSMYTNQETQYF
TRBV19	.	few	TRBJ2-2	TGTGCCAGTACCCCAGGGGAGGGGGCAGCCGGGGAGCTGTTTTTT	CASTPGEGAAGELFF
TRBV2	.	.	TRBJ1-4	TGTGCCAGCAGTAACCATGGAACAGTTGAGGAAAAACTGTTTTTT	CASSNHGTVEEKLFF
TRBV5-1	TRBD1	once	TRBJ2-5	TGCGCCAGCAGCTTGGCCGGGGGACAGGGAACCCGCGGGGAGACCCAGTACTTC	CASSLAGGQGTRGETQYF
TRBV5-8	TRBD1	.	TRBJ2-3	TGTGCCAGCAGCCCCGGGGACAGGGGGCGCGTGGATACGCAGTATTTT	CASSPGDRGRVDTQYF
TRBV19	.	.	TRBJ1-5	TGTGCCAGTAGACCAACGGGACCGGCGAATCAGCCCCAGCATTTT	CASRPTGPANQPQHF
TRBV18	TRBD1	.	TRBJ2-5	TGTGCCAGCTCAAGGACAGGGGAAGAGACCCAGTACTTC	CASSRTGEETQYF
TRBV6-1	TRBD2	.	TRBJ2-1	TGTGCCAGCAGTGGGACTAGCGGGAGTTTGGTCAATGAGCAGTTCTTC	CASSGTSGSLVNEQFF
TRBV30	.	.	TRBJ1-2	TGTGCCTGGAGTCCCAACTATGGCTACACCTTC	CAWSPNYGYTF
TRBV7-2	TRBD2	.	TRBJ2-1	TGTGCCAGCAGCCCGTGGCTAGCGGTCAATGAGCAGTTCTTC	CASSPWLAVNEQFF
TRBV2	TRBD1	.	TRBJ1-5	TGTGCCAGCAGGGACCGACAGGGGAATCAGCCCCAGCATTTT	CASRDRQGNQPQHF
TRBV19	.	.	TRBJ1-2	TGTGCCGTCCGGGGGACTAACTATGGCTACACCTTC	CAVRGTNYGYTF
TRBV5-4	TRBD2	.	TRBJ2-7	TGTGCCAGCAGCTTGGGCGGGAGGAGGTTGACCTACGAGCAGTACTTC	CASSLGGRRLTYEQYF
TRBV9	.	.	TRBJ1-3	TGTGCCAGCAGCGTAGGGAGGGTCTCTGGAAACACCATATATTTT	CASSVGRVSGNTIYF